These 3 T cell receptor beta chains were all obtained from the same sample, sequenced in a study of blood T cell repertoires in COVID-19. TCRdb's table, derived via immunoSEQ multiplex PCR, lists solely in-frame clones and lacks some. This sample has hundreds of thousands of clones, with roughly 89% found just once. Sequencing was performed on PBMCs or T cells enriched from blood (not recorded which). These receptor sequences come from a woman aged 18-29 years who had recovered from COVID-19.

This clone was observed once. The rearrangement joins TRBV6-2 or TRBV6-3 to TRBJ1-5, with 8 bases aligning to TRBD1. With 2 bases clipped from V and 11 bases from J, the junction kept 5 bases outside the gene matches. The germline V gene encodes CDR1 MNHEY and CDR2 SVGEGT. CDR3 length: 13 residues. CDR3 nucleotides: TGTGCCAGCAGTTACAGGACAGGGAGCTCCCAGCATTTT. Its protein is CASSYRTGSSQHF.

Worth noting for this clone: In the same sample, other DNA sequences code for this CDR3. V gene TRBV7-9 combines with J gene TRBJ2-7; 7 nucleotides agree with TRBD1. The CDR3 totals 14 residues. From germline, CDR1 is SEHNR and CDR2 FQNEAQ (reference sequence). V lost 7 bases and J lost 1; bases outside the gene matches: 7. The CDR3 sequence is CASTGQGESYEQYF. As DNA, the CDR3 is TGTGCCAGCACCGGGCAGGGGGAATCCTACGAGCAGTACTTC. The whole variable domain, remainder taken from reference TRBV7-9 and TRBJ2-7, is DTGVSQNPRHKITKRGQNVTFRCDPISEHNRLYWYRQTLGQGPEFLTYFQNEAQLEKSRLLSDRFSAERPKGSFSTLEIQRTEQGDSAMYLCASTGQGESYEQYFGPGTRLTVT.

The J gene is TRBJ1-6, the V gene TRBV4-1; D call uncertain. V was cut by 4 bases and J by 0 bases, with 13 bases left in between. The CDR3 has 17 residues. Germline CDR1 and CDR2: MGHRA and YSYEKL. The CDR3 is CASSLEAISSYNSPLHF. CDR3 sequence (DNA): TGCGCCAGCAGCCTTGAGGCGATTAGCTCCTATAATTCACCCCTCCACTTT.